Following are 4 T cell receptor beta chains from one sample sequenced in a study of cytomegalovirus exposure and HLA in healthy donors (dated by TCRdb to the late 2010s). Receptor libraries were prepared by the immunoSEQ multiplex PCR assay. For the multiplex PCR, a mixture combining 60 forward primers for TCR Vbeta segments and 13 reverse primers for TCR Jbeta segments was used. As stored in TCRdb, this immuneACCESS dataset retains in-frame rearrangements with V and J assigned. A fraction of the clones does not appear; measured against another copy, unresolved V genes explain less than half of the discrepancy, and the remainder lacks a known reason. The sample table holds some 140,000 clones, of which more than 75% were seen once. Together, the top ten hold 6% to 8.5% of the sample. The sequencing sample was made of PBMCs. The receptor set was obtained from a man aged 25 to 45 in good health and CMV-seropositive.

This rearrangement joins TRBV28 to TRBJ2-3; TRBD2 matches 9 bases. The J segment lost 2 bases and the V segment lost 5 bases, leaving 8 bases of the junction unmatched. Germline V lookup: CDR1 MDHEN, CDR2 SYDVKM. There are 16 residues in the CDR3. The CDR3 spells CASSPMTSGFTDTQYF. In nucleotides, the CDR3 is TGTGCCAGCAGTCCGATGACTAGCGGTTTCACAGATACGCAGTATTTT.

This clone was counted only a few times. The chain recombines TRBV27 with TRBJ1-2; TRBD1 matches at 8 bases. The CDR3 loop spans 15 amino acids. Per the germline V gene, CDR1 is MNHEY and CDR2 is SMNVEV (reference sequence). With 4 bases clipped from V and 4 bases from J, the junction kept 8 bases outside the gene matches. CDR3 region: CASSSLTGGSYGYTF. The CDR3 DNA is TGTGCCAGCAGTTCGCTCACAGGGGGAAGCTATGGCTACACCTTC.

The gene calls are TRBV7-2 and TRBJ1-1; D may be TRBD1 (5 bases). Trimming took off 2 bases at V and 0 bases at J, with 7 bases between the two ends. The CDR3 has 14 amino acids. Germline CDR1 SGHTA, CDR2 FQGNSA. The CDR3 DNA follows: TGTGCCAGCAGCTTACAGGGAATGAACACTGAAGCTTTCTTT. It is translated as CASSLQGMNTEAFF.

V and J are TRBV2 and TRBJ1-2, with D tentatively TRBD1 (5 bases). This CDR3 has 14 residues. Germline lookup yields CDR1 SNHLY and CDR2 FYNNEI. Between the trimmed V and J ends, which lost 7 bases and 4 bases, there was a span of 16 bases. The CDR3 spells CASTRGRGSYGYTF. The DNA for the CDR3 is TGTGCCAGCACTAGAGGGAGGGGAAGCTATGGCTACACCTTC.